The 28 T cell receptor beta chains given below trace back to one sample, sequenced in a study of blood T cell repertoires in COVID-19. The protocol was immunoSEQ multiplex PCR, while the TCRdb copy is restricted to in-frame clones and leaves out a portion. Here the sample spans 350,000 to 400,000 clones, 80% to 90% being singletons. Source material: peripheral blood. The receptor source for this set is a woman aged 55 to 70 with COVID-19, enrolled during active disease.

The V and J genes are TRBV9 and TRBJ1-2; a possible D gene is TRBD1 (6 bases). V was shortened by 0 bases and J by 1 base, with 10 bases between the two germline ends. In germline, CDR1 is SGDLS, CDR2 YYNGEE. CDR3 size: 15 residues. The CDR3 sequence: CASSVGTDINYGYTF. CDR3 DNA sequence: TGTGCCAGCAGCGTAGGGACAGATATTAACTATGGCTACACCTTC.

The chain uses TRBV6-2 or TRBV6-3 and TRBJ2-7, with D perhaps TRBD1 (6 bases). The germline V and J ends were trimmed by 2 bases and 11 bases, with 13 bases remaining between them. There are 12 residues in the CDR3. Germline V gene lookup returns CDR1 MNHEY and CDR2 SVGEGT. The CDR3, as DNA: TGTGCCAGCAGTTACGGGGCAGGGGATAAGTACTTC. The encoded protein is CASSYGAGDKYF.

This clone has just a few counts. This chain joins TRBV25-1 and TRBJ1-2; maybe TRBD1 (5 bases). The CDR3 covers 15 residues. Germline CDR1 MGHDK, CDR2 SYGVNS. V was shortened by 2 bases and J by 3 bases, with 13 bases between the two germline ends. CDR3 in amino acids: CASSEVVGEDYGYTF. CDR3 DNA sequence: TGTGCCAGCAGTGAAGTTGTAGGGGAGGACTATGGCTACACCTTC.

The CDR3 DNA is TGTGCCAGCCGGGGAGGCAATCAGCCCCAGCATTTT. It specifies CASRGGNQPQHF. V is TRBV27 and J is TRBJ1-5; no definite D call. Germline V gene data show CDR1 as MNHEY and CDR2 as SMNVEV (reference sequence). V lost 8 bases to trimming and J lost 2 bases, with 7 bases between them. The CDR3 covers 12 residues.

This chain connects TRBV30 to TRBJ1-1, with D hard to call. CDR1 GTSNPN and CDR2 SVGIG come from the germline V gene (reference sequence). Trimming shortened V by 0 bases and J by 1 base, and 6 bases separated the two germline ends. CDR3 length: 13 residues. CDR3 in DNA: TGTGCCTGGAGTGTCCATTGGAACACTGAAGCTTTCTTT. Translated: CAWSVHWNTEAFF.

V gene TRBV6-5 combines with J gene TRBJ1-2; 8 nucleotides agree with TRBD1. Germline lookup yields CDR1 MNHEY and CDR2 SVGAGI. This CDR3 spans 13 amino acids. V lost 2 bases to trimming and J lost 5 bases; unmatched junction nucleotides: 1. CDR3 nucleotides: TGTGCCAGCAGTTACCGGACAGGGTATGGCTACACCTTC. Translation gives CASSYRTGYGYTF.

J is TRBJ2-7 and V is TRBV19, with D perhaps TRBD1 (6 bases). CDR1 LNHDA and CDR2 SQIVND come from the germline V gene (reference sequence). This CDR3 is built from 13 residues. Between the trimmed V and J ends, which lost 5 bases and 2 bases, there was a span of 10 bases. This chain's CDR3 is CASSGGHAYEQYF. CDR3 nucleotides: TGTGCCAGTAGTGGGGGACATGCCTACGAGCAGTACTTC.

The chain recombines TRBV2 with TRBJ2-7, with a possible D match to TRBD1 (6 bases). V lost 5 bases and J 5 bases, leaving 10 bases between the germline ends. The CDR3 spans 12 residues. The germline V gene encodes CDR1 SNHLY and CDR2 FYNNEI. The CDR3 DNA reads TGTGCCAGCAGTAGGACAGTCGACGAGCAGTACTTC. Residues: CASSRTVDEQYF. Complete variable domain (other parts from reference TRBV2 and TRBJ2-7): EPEVTQTPSHQVTQMGQEVILRCVPISNHLYFYWYRQILGQKVEFLVSFYNNEISEKSEIFDDQFSVERPDGSNFTLKIRSTKLEDSAMYFCASSRTVDEQYFGPGTRLTVT.

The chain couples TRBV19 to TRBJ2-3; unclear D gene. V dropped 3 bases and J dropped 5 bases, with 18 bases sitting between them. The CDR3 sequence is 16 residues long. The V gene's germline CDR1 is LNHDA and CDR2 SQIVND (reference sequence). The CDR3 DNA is TGTGCCAGTAGTATCCAACTCACCCGCCTCGGAGATACGCAGTATTTT. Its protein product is CASSIQLTRLGDTQYF.

CDR3 DNA sequence: TGTGCCAGCAGTGGGTTTAGTGAGCGTGGAAACACCATATATTTT. Its protein product is CASSGFSERGNTIYF. The chain is built from TRBV2 and TRBJ1-3; D uncertain. Looked up from germline, CDR1 is SNHLY and CDR2 is FYNNEI. CDR3 size: 15 residues. V dropped 4 bases and J dropped 3 bases, with 13 bases sitting between them.

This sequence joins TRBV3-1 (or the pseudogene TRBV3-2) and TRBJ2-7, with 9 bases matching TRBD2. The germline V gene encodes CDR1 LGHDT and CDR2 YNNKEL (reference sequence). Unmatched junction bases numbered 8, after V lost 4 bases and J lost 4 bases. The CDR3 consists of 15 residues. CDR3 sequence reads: CASSPYLAGSYEQYF. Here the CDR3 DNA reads TGTGCCAGCAGCCCCTATCTAGCGGGGAGTTACGAGCAGTACTTC.

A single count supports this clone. The CDR3 sequence is CASSSKGGGFPYNEQFF. CDR3 sequence (DNA): TGTGCCAGCAGCTCCAAGGGAGGCGGCTTTCCCTACAATGAGCAGTTCTTC. The chain carries TRBV9 and TRBJ2-1; D may be TRBD2 (6 bases). The V end lost 4 bases, the J end lost 2 bases, and 19 bases lay between the germline ends. The germline CDR1 and CDR2 sequences are SGDLS and YYNGEE. The CDR3 covers 17 residues.

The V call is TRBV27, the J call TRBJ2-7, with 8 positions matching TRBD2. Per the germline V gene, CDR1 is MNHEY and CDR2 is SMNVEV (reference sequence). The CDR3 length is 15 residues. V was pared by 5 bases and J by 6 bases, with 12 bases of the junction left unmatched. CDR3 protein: CASSPSAGVLLEQYF. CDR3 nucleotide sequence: TGTGCCAGCAGTCCCTCAGCGGGGGTGCTGCTCGAGCAGTACTTC.

In DNA, the CDR3 is TGTGCCAGCAGGGACAGGACGCGTGGTGAGACCCAGTACTTC. Residues: CASRDRTRGETQYF. The V gene is TRBV7-3, the J gene TRBJ2-5, with 7 bases lining up with TRBD1. CDR1 and CDR2 (germline): SGHTA, FQGTGA. J was trimmed by 5 bases and V by 6 bases; bases with no gene match: 9. CDR3 length: 14 residues.

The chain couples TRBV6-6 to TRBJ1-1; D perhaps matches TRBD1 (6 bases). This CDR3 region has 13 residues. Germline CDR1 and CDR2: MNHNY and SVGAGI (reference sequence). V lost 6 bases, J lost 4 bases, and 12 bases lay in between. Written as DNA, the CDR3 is TGTGCCAGCAGGTCAGGGGTTGCCACTGAAGCTTTCTTT. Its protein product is CASRSGVATEAFF.

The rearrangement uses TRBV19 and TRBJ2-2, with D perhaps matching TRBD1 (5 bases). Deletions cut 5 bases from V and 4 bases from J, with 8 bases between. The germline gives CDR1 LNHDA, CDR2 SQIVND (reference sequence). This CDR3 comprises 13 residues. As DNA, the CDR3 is TGTGCCAGTAGTGGAAGGGGCACCGGGGAGCTGTTTTTT. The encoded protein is CASSGRGTGELFF.

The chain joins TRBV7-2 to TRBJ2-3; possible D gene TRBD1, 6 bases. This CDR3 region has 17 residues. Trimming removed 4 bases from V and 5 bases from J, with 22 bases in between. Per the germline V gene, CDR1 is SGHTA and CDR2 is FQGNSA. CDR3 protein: CASSSVLGQIRGDTQYF. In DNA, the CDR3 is TGTGCCAGCAGCTCGGTACTAGGACAGATTAGGGGAGATACGCAGTATTTT.

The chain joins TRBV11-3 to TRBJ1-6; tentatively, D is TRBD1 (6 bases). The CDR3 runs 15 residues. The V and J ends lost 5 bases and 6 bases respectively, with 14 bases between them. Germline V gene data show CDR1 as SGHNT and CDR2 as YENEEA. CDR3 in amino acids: CASSPRQASNSPLHF. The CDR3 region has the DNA TGTGCCAGCAGCCCCCGACAGGCGTCTAATTCACCCCTCCACTTT.

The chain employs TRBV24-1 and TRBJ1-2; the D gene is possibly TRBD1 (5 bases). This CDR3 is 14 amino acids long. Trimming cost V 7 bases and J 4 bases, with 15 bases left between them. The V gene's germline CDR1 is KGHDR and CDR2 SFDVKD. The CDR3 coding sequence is TGTGCCACCAGGGGCAGGGATTCTCGCTATGGCTACACCTTC. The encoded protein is CATRGRDSRYGYTF.

CDR3 amino acids: CASSERTGVTYEQYF. The CDR3 bases are TGTGCCAGCAGTGAACGGACAGGGGTAACCTACGAGCAGTACTTC. V gene TRBV6-1 combines with J gene TRBJ2-7, with 9 nucleotides matching TRBD1. This CDR3 region has 15 residues. Germline values: CDR1 MNHNS, CDR2 SASEGT. V shed 2 bases and J 2 bases; nucleotides not matched to a gene: 4.

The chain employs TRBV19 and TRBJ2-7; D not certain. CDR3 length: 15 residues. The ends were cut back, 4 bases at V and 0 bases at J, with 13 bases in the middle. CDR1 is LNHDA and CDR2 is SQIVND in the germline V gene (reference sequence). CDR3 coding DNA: TGTGCCAGTAGTACCACCGCGATCCCCTCCTACGAGCAGTACTTC. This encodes CASSTTAIPSYEQYF.

The DNA of the CDR3 is TGTGCCAGCACCTCGGGGTTCGGTGAAGCTTTCTTT. It codes for CASTSGFGEAFF. The J gene is TRBJ1-1, the V gene TRBV27, with no clear D. This CDR3 has 12 amino acids. The V gene's germline CDR1 is MNHEY and CDR2 SMNVEV (reference sequence). Trimming left V 7 bases short and J 7 bases short, with 13 bases between.

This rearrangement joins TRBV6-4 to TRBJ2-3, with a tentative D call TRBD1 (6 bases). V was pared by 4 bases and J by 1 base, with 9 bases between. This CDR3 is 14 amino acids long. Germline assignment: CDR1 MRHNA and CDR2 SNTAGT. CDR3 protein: CASSGEGGTDTQYF. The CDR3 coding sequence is TGTGCCAGCAGTGGAGAGGGGGGCACAGATACGCAGTATTTT.

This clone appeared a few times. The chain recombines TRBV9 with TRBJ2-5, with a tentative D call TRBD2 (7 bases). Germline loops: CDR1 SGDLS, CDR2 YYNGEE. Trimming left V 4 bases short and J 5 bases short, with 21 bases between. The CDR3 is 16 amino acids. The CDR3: CASSSRGGASAETQYF. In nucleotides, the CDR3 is TGTGCCAGCAGCTCCCGTGGGGGGGCGAGTGCGGAGACCCAGTACTTC.

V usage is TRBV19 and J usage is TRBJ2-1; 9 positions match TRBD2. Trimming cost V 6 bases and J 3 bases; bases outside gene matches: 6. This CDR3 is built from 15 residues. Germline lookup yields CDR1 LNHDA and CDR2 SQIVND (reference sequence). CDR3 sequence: CASRGSRGGYNEQFF. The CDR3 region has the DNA TGTGCCAGTAGGGGCTCGCGGGGGGGCTACAATGAGCAGTTCTTC. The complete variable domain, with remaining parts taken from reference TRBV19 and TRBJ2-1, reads DGGITQSPKYLFRKEGQNVTLSCEQNLNHDAMYWYRQDPGQGLRLIYYSQIVNDFQKGDIAEGYSVSREKKESFPLTVTSAQKNPTAFYLCASRGSRGGYNEQFFGPGTRLTVL.

The CDR3 loop reads CASSLTVGYGYTF. CDR3 coding DNA: TGTGCCAGCAGCTTGACAGTCGGCTATGGCTACACCTTC. The chain joins TRBV27 to TRBJ1-2; D may be TRBD1 (5 bases). The CDR3 extends over 13 amino acids. Trimming pared 6 bases from V and 4 bases from J, leaving 12 bases between. Germline V gene sequence: CDR1 MNHEY, CDR2 SMNVEV (reference sequence).

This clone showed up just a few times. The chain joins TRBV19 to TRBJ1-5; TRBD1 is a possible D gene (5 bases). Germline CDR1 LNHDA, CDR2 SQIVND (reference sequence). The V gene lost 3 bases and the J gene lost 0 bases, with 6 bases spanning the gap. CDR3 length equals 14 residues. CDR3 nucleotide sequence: TGTGCCAGTAGTATGACAGCTAGCAATCAGCCCCAGCATTTT. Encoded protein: CASSMTASNQPQHF.

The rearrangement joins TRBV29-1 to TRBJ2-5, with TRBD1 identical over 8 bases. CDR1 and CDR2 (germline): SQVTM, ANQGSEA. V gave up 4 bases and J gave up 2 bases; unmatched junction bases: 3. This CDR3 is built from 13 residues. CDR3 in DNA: TGCAGCGTTGGAGACAGGGGTCAAGAGACCCAGTACTTC. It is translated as CSVGDRGQETQYF.